One and the same sample provided the 13 T cell receptor beta chains below, sequenced in a study of OX40 agonist ivuxolimab in advanced cancers. Data came from immunoSEQ multiplex PCR; TCRdb stores just in-frame clones and leaves some out. The sample lists approximately 77,000 clones, under 85% seen once, with 0.45% to 0.6% in the top ten. The specimen comprised CD4+ or CD8+ T cells sorted from blood, sampled in a trial of the OX40 agonist ivuxolimab. These receptors all stem from an adult with an advanced solid tumor such as melanoma, head and neck, liver or kidney cancer.

This clone came up a few times. The V call is TRBV19, the J call TRBJ2-7; D gene uncertain. The CDR3 consists of 15 residues. Germline-derived CDR1 and CDR2 are LNHDA and SQIVND (reference sequence). The V end lost 2 bases, the J end lost 2 bases, and 13 bases lay between the germline ends. The CDR3 is CASSINSFGTYEQYF. For the CDR3, the DNA is TGTGCCAGTAGTATAAATAGCTTTGGTACCTACGAGCAGTACTTC. Drawing the rest from reference TRBV19 and TRBJ2-7, the complete variable domain is DGGITQSPKYLFRKEGQNVTLSCEQNLNHDAMYWYRQDPGQGLRLIYYSQIVNDFQKGDIAEGYSVSREKKESFPLTVTSAQKNPTAFYLCASSINSFGTYEQYFGPGTRLTVT.

The chain recombines TRBV2 with TRBJ1-1; tentatively, D is TRBD1 (6 bases). This CDR3 has 17 residues. In germline, CDR1 is SNHLY, CDR2 FYNNEI. Trimming shortened V by 6 bases and J by 4 bases, and 24 bases separated the two germline ends. In DNA form, the CDR3 reads TGTGCCAGCAGGAAGGGGGAATGGGGGGCGCTTCGCACTGAAGCTTTCTTT. Its translation is CASRKGEWGALRTEAFF.

The genes are TRBV19 and TRBJ1-5, with D possibly TRBD1 on 5 matching bases. CDR1 is LNHDA, CDR2 SQIVND, per germline (reference sequence). Trimming left V 7 bases short and J 6 bases short, with 10 bases between. This CDR3 has 12 residues. In DNA form, the CDR3 reads TGTGCCAGTAACCAGGGAACTCAGCCCCAGCATTTT. Its protein product is CASNQGTQPQHF.

The chain couples TRBV7-9 to TRBJ1-1; D gene ambiguous. CDR1 is SEHNR and CDR2 is FQNEAQ in the germline V gene (reference sequence). This CDR3 is built from 13 residues. Trimming pared 1 base from V and 8 bases from J, leaving 11 bases between. CDR3 coding DNA: TGTGCCAGCAGCTTAGGGACGCTCTCGGAAGCTTTCTTT. As protein: CASSLGTLSEAFF. Full variable domain (missing parts from reference TRBV7-9 and TRBJ1-1): DTGVSQNPRHKITKRGQNVTFRCDPISEHNRLYWYRQTLGQGPEFLTYFQNEAQLEKSRLLSDRFSAERPKGSFSTLEIQRTEQGDSAMYLCASSLGTLSEAFFGQGTRLTVV.

The chain carries TRBV5-6 and TRBJ2-2; tentatively, D is TRBD2 (7 bases). Germline values: CDR1 SGHDT, CDR2 YYEEEE. CDR3 size: 14 residues. Trimming left V 7 bases short and J 5 bases short, with 15 bases between. For the CDR3, the DNA is TGTGCCAGCGCTCGGGGGGCGAGGACCGGGGAGCTGTTTTTT. This sequence encodes CASARGARTGELFF.

V gene TRBV9 combines with J gene TRBJ1-4; TRBD1 matches at 10 bases. The CDR3 is made up of 16 amino acids. Unmatched junction bases numbered 5, after V lost 0 bases and J lost 6 bases. The V gene's germline CDR1 is SGDLS and CDR2 YYNGEE. This CDR3 reads CASSVATGTGDEKLFF. The CDR3 DNA sequence: TGTGCCAGCAGCGTAGCTACCGGGACAGGGGATGAAAAACTGTTTTTT.

The rearrangement links TRBV28 to TRBJ2-7; maybe TRBD1 (6 bases). In germline, CDR1 is MDHEN, CDR2 SYDVKM. The germline V and J ends were trimmed by 3 bases and 3 bases, with 18 bases remaining between them. This CDR3 is 16 amino acids long. The CDR3 is CASSFGRQAGHYEQYF. The CDR3 region has the DNA TGTGCCAGCAGTTTTGGTCGACAGGCGGGTCACTACGAGCAGTACTTC.

The chain couples TRBV7-3 to TRBJ2-2; tentatively, D is TRBD1 (6 bases). This CDR3 is 15 amino acids long. The V gene lost 6 bases and the J gene lost 2 bases, with 13 bases spanning the gap. In germline, CDR1 is SGHTA, CDR2 FQGTGA. This chain's CDR3 is CASRREGVNTGELFF. As DNA, the CDR3 is TGTGCCAGCAGACGCGAGGGGGTTAACACCGGGGAGCTGTTTTTT.

The V call is TRBV4-3, the J call TRBJ2-5; D gene unclear. This CDR3 is built from 15 residues. Germline V gene data show CDR1 as LGHNA and CDR2 as YSLEER. V was cut by 1 base and J by 1 base, with 10 bases left in between. The CDR3 loop is CASSQVRYPQETQYF. The CDR3 nucleotides read TGCGCCAGCAGCCAAGTTCGGTATCCCCAAGAGACCCAGTACTTC.

The rearrangement joins TRBV6-1 to TRBJ2-1; TRBD2 is a possible D gene (5 bases). CDR1 MNHNS and CDR2 SASEGT come from the germline V gene. The CDR3 runs to 14 residues. The V gene lost 8 bases and the J gene lost 5 bases, with 16 bases spanning the gap. Here the CDR3 DNA reads TGTGCCAGCGTCGGAGGTAGAGGGAACAATGAGCAGTTCTTC. Amino acids: CASVGGRGNNEQFF.

The chain couples TRBV5-6 to TRBJ1-2; D possibly corresponds to TRBD1 (5 bases). V lost 4 bases and J 7 bases, leaving 14 bases between the germline ends. CDR1 and CDR2 (germline): SGHDT, YYEEEE. CDR3 length: 13 residues. In DNA form, the CDR3 reads TGTGCCAGCAGCGGGAGGCGCGGGGCTGGCTACACCTTC. It is translated as CASSGRRGAGYTF.

The rearrangement uses TRBV5-1 and TRBJ2-7; 7 nucleotides agree with TRBD1. Germline lookup yields CDR1 SGHRS and CDR2 YFSETQ. Germline trimming cut 4 bases from V and 2 bases from J; bases unmatched to any gene: 9. The CDR3 length is 15 residues. The CDR3 loop reads CASSAGQANPYEQYF. For the CDR3, the DNA is TGCGCCAGCAGCGCCGGACAGGCTAATCCCTACGAGCAGTACTTC.

The chain couples TRBV19 to TRBJ1-3, with D possibly being TRBD1 (6 bases). The V end was cut by 4 bases, the J end by 0 bases, with 16 bases between. The germline CDR1 and CDR2 sequences are LNHDA and SQIVND (reference sequence). The CDR3 loop spans 17 amino acids. The CDR3 reads CASSSIGDTYSGNTIYF. In DNA, the CDR3 is TGTGCCAGTAGTAGTATCGGGGACACCTACTCTGGAAACACCATATATTTT.